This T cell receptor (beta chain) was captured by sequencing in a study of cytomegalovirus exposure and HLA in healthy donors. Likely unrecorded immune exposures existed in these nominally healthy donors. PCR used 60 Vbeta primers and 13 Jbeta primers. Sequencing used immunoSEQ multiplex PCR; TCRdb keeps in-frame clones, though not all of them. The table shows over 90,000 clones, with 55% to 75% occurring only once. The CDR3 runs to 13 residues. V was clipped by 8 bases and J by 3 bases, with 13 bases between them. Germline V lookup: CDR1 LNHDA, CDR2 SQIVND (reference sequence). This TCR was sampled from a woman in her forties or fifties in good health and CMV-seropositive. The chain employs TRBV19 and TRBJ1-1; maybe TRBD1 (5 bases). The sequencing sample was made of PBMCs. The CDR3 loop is CASSQRRDTEAFF. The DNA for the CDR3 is TGTGCCAGTTCCCAGCGCAGGGACACTGAAGCTTTCTTT.